This T cell receptor beta chain was sequenced for a study of technical replicates of blood from a few donors. The J segment lost 2 bases and the V segment lost 4 bases, leaving 7 bases of the junction unmatched. The length of the CDR3 is 15 residues. Germline values: CDR1 SGHNT, CDR2 YYREEE (reference sequence). Libraries were prepared by immunoSEQ multiplex PCR; TCRdb keeps only in-frame clonotypes and omits some of them. The sample lists over 80,000 clones; about 96% were seen once. The clonotype originates from a human donor in good health. Sequenced: T cells isolated from PBMCs. V usage is TRBV5-4 and J usage is TRBJ2-7; TRBD1 matches 9 bases. CDR3 sequence reads: CASSTDRGQPYEQYF. The CDR3, as DNA: TGTGCCAGCAGCACGGACAGGGGTCAACCCTACGAGCAGTACTTC. The full variable domain, in which reference TRBV5-4 and TRBJ2-7 provide the parts outside the CDR3, is ETGVTQSPTHLIKTRGQQVTLRCSSQSGHNTVSWYQQALGQGPQFIFQYYREEENGRGNFPPRFSGLQFPNYSSELNVNALELDDSALYLCASSTDRGQPYEQYFGPGTRLTVT.